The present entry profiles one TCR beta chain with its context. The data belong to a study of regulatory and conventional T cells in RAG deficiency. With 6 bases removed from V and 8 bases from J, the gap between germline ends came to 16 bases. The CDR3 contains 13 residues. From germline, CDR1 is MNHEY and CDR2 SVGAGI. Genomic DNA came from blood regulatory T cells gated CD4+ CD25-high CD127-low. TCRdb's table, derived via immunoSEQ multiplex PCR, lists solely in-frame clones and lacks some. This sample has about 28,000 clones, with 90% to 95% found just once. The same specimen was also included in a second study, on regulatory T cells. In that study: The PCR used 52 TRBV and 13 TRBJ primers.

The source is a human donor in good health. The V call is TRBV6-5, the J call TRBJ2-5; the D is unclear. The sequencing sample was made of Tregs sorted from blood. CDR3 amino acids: CASSDPFRRTQYF. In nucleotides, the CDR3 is TGTGCCAGCAGCGATCCTTTTAGACGTACCCAGTACTTC.